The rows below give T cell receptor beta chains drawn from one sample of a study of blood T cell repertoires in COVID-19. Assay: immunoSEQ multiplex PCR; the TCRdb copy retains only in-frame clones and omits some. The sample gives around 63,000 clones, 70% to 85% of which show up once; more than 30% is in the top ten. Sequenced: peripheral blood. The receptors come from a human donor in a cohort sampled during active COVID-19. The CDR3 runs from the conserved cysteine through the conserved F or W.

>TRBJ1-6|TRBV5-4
CASSFRDLSPLHF
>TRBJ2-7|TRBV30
CAWSSDWSYEQYF
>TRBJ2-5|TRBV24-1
CATSRAGGVQETQYF
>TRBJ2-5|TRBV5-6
CASSLAVTSARTQYF
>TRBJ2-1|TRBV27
CASSPLRKGLAGGTYNEQFF
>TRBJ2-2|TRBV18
CASSPSGQGYSGELFF
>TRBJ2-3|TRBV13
CASSRGALGRDTQYF
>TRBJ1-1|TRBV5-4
CASSPSVLNTEAFF
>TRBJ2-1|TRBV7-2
CASSLQGAYNEQFF
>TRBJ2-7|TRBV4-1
CASSQSTSGLLYEQYF
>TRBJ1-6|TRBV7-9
CASSLELKGSPLHF
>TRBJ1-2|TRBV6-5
CASKKGLREGYTF
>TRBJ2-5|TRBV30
CAWRGSSGTQYF
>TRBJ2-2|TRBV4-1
CASSQAGTGTGELFF
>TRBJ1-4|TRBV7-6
CASSLAVRENEKLFF
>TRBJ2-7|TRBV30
CASRAVSYEQYF
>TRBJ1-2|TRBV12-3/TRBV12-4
CASSRQGRNGYTF
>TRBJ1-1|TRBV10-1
CASSRQGTGTEAFF
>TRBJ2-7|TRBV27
CASSPIEAASYEQYF
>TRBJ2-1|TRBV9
CASSAFGLAGGDEQFF
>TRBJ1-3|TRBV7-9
CASSLGGFSGNTIYF
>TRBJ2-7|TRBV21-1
CASSLPGGAYEQYF
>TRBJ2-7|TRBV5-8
CASSFLGLWVRAIEQYF
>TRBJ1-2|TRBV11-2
CASSESLANYGYTF
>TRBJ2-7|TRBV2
CASSVGGSSLREQYF
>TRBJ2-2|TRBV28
CASSLWELAGGPGELFF
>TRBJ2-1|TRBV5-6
CASSLGSDGDYNEQFF
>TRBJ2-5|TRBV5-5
CASSLSGREDQETQYF
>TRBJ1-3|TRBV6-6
CASSPGGTHSGNTIYF
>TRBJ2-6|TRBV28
CASRSPPGAGANVLTF
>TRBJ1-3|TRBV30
CAWRRGNSGNTIYF
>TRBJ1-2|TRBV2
CASSGDRGSYGYTF
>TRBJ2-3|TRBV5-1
CASSLGEGGDTQYF
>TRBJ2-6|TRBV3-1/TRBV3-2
CASSSGQGGFILTF
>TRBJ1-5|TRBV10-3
CASHLGARDHSNQPQHF
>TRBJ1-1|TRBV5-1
CASSLRQGNTEAFF
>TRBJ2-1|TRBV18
CASSGAVSDQFF
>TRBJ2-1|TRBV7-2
CASRGGRSTYNEQFF
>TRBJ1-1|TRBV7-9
CASDGGRTEAFF
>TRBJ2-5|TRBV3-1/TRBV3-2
CASSQDWTSVGKETQYF
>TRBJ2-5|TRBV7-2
CASSKTQGEKETQYF
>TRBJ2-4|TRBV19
CASSTYRESKNIQYF
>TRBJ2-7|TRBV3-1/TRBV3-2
CASSRTTRTNEQYF
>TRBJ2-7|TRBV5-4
CASSLSGTSGYEQYF
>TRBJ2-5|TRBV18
CASSRLAGQGQGTQYF
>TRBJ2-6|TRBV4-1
CASSQDWGRLSSGANVLTF
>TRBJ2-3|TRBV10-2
CAATPPDRDTDTQYF
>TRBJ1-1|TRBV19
CASSRRWQDSEAFF
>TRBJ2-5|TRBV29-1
CSAHEGGRGETQYF
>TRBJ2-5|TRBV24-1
CATSDQTSGSSGETQYF
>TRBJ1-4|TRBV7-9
CASSPLTANEKLFF
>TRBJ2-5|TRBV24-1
CATSDPRGGGNQETQYF
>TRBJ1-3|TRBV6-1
CASSEIQGSGNTIYF
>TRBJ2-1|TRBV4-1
CASSQVWRSNNEQFF